This T cell receptor beta chain was captured by sequencing in a study of molecular identifiers for immune sequencing clone quantification. Study-wide results and limits: The share of molecules held by clones above 20 RNA copies was over 99% in effector cells and under 1% in naive cells. Detectable among over 900,000 naive cells, according to reports, was Jurkat TCR RNA spiked in from one cell.

CDR3 length: 12 residues. Trimming took 7 bases from V and 5 from J, leaving 11 bases between them. Germline V gene lookup returns CDR1 MNHEY and CDR2 SVGEGT. Sorting captured naive CD8 T cells as CD8+CD4-CCR7+CD45RA+. MiXCR, applied by TCRdb to the PCR reads, yields one record per CDR3 protein. The repertoire has tens of thousands of distinct CDR3 sequences, about 21% of them found once; the top ten carry 0.85% to 1.2%. The sample holds a few counts of this clonotype. Its target is unknown. Sequences were obtained from naive CD8+ T cells from blood, with Jurkat cell RNA spiked in. Subset noted: FACS-sorted CD8+CD4-CCR7+CD45RA+ naive T cells. The rearrangement uses TRBV6-2 or TRBV6-3 and TRBJ1-1; D unresolved. The origin of this receptor is a human donor in good health. Some libraries in this study had Jurkat cell RNA spiked in. CDR3 sequence reads: CASNLGRTEAFF. DNA of the CDR3: TGTGCCAGCAACTTAGGGAGGACTGAAGCTTTCTTT.